This T cell receptor beta chain was obtained from a study of OX40 agonist ivuxolimab in advanced cancers. Regarding the research as a whole: Ivuxolimab was a fully human IgG2 agonistic monoclonal antibody targeting the costimulatory receptor OX40 (CD134). Peripheral TCRbeta sequencing aimed to test whether ivuxolimab altered TCR sequence diversity and caused clonal T-cell expansion. Of the 50 to 55 patients in dose escalation, 19 had hepatocellular carcinoma, some 15 had melanoma, 9 had renal cell carcinoma and 9 had head and neck cancer. A male proportion of under 85% and a mean age of approximately 55 years, ranging from 23 to 79, were recorded for the dose-escalation cohort. The monotherapy dose-escalation portion (N ≈ 52 patients) of the phase I ivuxolimab trial is reported in the paper. Prior anti-PD-1, anti-PD-L1 or anti-CTLA-4 therapy was permitted, and 35% to 40% of dose-escalation patients had received checkpoint inhibitors. Intravenous ivuxolimab was administered to patients every 2 weeks at six dose levels: 0.01, 0.1, 0.3, 1.5, 3 and 10 mg/kg. Partial responses occurred in three dose-escalation patients, of whom one had hepatocellular carcinoma and two had cutaneous melanoma. Paper-wide results and their limitations: The antigen specificity of the peripheral T cells that underwent clonal expansion was not determined. At doses from 0.1 to 3.0 mg/kg, clonal expansion was seen in both CD4+ and CD8+ blood T cells between baseline and week 6. Partial responders in the 0.1-3.0 mg/kg groups had among the lowest normalized peripheral clonal expansion, especially among CD8+ T cells. Low levels of normalized T-cell clonal expansion were also seen in some patients who did not respond. After ivuxolimab, more expanded clones were found on average in CD8+ T cells than in CD4+ T cells.

As to this clone: Its antigen remains unidentified. The record has no base qualities; no much larger clone is one base away. The sample holds other DNA sequences that translate to the same CDR3.

Genomic DNA was isolated from the sorted cells so that the TCRbeta CDR3 region could be sequenced. The immunoSEQ Assay was used to sequence the TCRbeta CDR3 regions. TCRdb provides this immuneACCESS table in a form limited to in-frame rearrangements. Some clones are lacking; in checked studies, under half of them reflect an unresolved V gene, and why the rest are absent is not known. The sample data list around 67,000 clones, and about 88% of these were observed just once. The leading ten clones occupy about 2.4% of the sample. CDR1 SQVTM and CDR2 ANQGSEA are derived from the germline V gene. Measured from the cysteine to the phenylalanine, the CDR3 is 15 residues long. Just the 45-base CDR3 DNA is kept, in frame starting at base 1. At the junction V is shortened by 5 bases and J by 4 bases; bases outside the gene matches: 9. The trial excluded patients who had a history of autoimmune disease or were on systemic immunosuppression. Peripheral blood for TCR sequencing was collected from all dose cohorts at baseline, on cycle 4 day 1, and on cycle 7 day 1. Samples came from an open-label, multicenter, first-in-human phase I dose-escalation trial of ivuxolimab. Adults with locally advanced or metastatic head and neck squamous cell, hepatocellular, melanoma or renal cell carcinoma were enrolled in the trial. CD4+ and CD8+ T cells were sorted separately from peripheral blood before TCR sequencing.

The receptor chain draws on TRBV29-1 and TRBJ2-1; 9 bases in between match TRBD1. This material consisted of CD4+ or CD8+ T cells sorted from blood, taken in a trial of the OX40 agonist ivuxolimab. The receptor's source is an adult with an advanced solid tumor such as melanoma, head and neck, liver or kidney cancer. The CDR3 here reads CSVNKQGARYNEQFF. In nucleotides, the sequence is TGCAGCGTTAACAAACAGGGGGCGCGGTACAATGAGCAGTTCTTC.